The 26 T cell receptor beta chains in this list originate from one sample, sequenced in a study of T cell repertoires in cytomegalovirus infection. TCRdb itself ran the reads through MiXCR, one entry per CDR3 protein. The sample shows around 430,000 distinct CDR3 sequences, 40% to 50% of them seen only once. Their cognate antigens are unknown. The sample here was cultured PBMCs, taken from culture after CMV antigen stimulation. These receptors all stem from a human donor in good health (CMV status not recorded). Some clones in this sample may be carry-over from other donors' samples.

This clonotype was observed a few times. This chain joins TRBV4-1 and TRBJ2-5; possible D gene TRBD2, 6 bases. Deletions cut 4 bases from V and 5 bases from J, with 8 bases between. The CDR3 consists of 12 residues. The germline V gene has CDR1 MGHRA and CDR2 YSYEKL. This CDR3 is CASSPREETQYF. CDR3 nucleotide sequence: TGCGCCAGCAGCCCCCGGGAGGAGACCCAGTACTTC.

This rearrangement joins TRBV10-3 to TRBJ2-2; TRBD1 is a possible D gene (6 bases). V was clipped by 4 bases and J by 5 bases, with 11 bases between them. CDR1 ENHRY and CDR2 SYGVKD come from the germline V gene. The CDR3 extends over 14 amino acids. DNA for the CDR3: TGTGCCATCAGTGGAAAGGGGGAAACCGGGGAGCTGTTTTTT. It codes for CAISGKGETGELFF.

This chain links TRBV7-2 with TRBJ1-3; perhaps TRBD1 as D (6 bases). Germline V gives CDR1 SGHTA, CDR2 FQGNSA. Trimming shortened V by 5 bases and J by 0 bases, and 11 bases separated the two germline ends. This CDR3 contains 15 residues. In DNA, the CDR3 is TGTGCCAGCAGCCCGGGAGGGGGCTCTGGAAACACCATATATTTT. It is translated as CASSPGGGSGNTIYF.

This clonotype was counted only a few times. This rearrangement joins TRBV18 to TRBJ2-3; weak D call: TRBD1 (6 bases). CDR1 is KGHSH, CDR2 LQKENI, per germline. Trimming shortened V by 4 bases and J by 2 bases, and 10 bases separated the two germline ends. CDR3 length: 14 amino acids. The CDR3 spells CASSQGQTTDTQYF. CDR3 nucleotide sequence: TGTGCCAGCTCACAAGGACAGACCACAGATACGCAGTATTTT.

This chain joins TRBV10-3 and TRBJ2-7; no definite D call. In germline, CDR1 is ENHRY, CDR2 SYGVKD. The length of the CDR3 is 12 residues. V lost 3 bases to trimming and J lost 6 bases, with 9 bases between them. The CDR3 DNA reads as TGTGCCATCAGTGAAGGGCCCCCCGAGCAGTACTTC. Protein sequence: CAISEGPPEQYF.

This chain connects TRBV14 to TRBJ2-2, with no clear D. Germline assignment: CDR1 SGHDN and CDR2 FVKESK. The length of the CDR3 is 13 residues. Between the trimmed V and J ends, which lost 4 bases and 1 base, there was a span of 4 bases. This chain's CDR3 is CASSRVNTGELFF. CDR3 nucleotide sequence: TGTGCCAGCAGCCGAGTGAACACCGGGGAGCTGTTTTTT.

The rearrangement joins TRBV7-9 to TRBJ2-3; D possibly corresponds to TRBD2 (5 bases). CDR3 size: 12 residues. CDR1 and CDR2 from the germline V gene are SEHNR and FQNEAQ (reference sequence). Trimming shortened V by 10 bases and J by 2 bases, and 10 bases separated the two germline ends. The CDR3 DNA follows: TGTGCCACGGTTAGCGTCACAGATACGCAGTATTTT. This sequence encodes CATVSVTDTQYF.

CDR3 sequence: CASSFMGTEQFF. DNA for the CDR3: TGTGCCAGCAGCTTTATGGGAACTGAGCAGTTCTTC. This sequence joins TRBV12-3 or TRBV12-4 and TRBJ2-1; D unresolved. There are 12 residues in the CDR3. V gave up 6 bases and J gave up 9 bases, with 12 bases separating them.

The CDR3 region is CASSLERLAGSIYNEQFF. In DNA form, the CDR3 reads TGTGCCAGCAGCTTAGAGCGGCTAGCGGGGTCGATTTACAATGAGCAGTTCTTC. The chain couples TRBV7-2 to TRBJ2-1, with 9 bases fitting TRBD2. Germline CDR1 and CDR2: SGHTA and FQGNSA. CDR3 size: 18 residues. Unmatched junction bases numbered 11, after V lost 1 base and J lost 4 bases. Supplemented by reference TRBV7-2 and TRBJ2-1, the full variable domain reads GAGVSQSPSNKVTEKGKDVELRCDPISGHTALYWYRQSLGQGLEFLIYFQGNSAPDKSGLPSDRFSAERTGGSVSTLTIQRTQQEDSAVYLCASSLERLAGSIYNEQFFGPGTRLTVL.

CDR3 sequence: CASEVAATDTQYF. In DNA form, the CDR3 reads TGTGCCAGCGAGGTAGCGGCCACAGATACGCAGTATTTT. The chain joins TRBV7-2 to TRBJ2-3; D perhaps matches TRBD2 (6 bases). Trimming pared 8 bases from V and 2 bases from J, leaving 11 bases between. The CDR3 contains 13 residues. CDR1 and CDR2 from the germline V gene are SGHTA and FQGNSA.

The chain recombines TRBV10-3 with TRBJ1-2; D might be TRBD1 (6 bases). With 2 bases removed from V and 7 bases from J, the gap between germline ends came to 14 bases. Germline V gene sequence: CDR1 ENHRY, CDR2 SYGVKD. The CDR3 consists of 14 residues. As DNA, the CDR3 is TGTGCCATCAGTGAGACTTCAGGGGTACCTGGCTACACCTTC. Amino acid sequence: CAISETSGVPGYTF.

This clonotype was observed a few times. This chain uses TRBV6-1 with TRBJ1-2; 9 nucleotides line up with TRBD1. The V and J ends lost 3 bases and 0 bases, in that order; junction bases with no gene match: 5. Germline lookup yields CDR1 MNHNS and CDR2 SASEGT. CDR3 length: 16 amino acids. The CDR3 bases are TGTGCCAGCAGTGACGGACAGGGGAGATCTAACTATGGCTACACCTTC. It specifies CASSDGQGRSNYGYTF.

The chain links TRBV6-2 or TRBV6-3 to TRBJ2-1; D unclear. This CDR3 contains 12 residues. V was shortened by 6 bases and J by 7 bases, with 10 bases between the two germline ends. Germline V gives CDR1 MNHEY, CDR2 SVGEGT. The CDR3 sequence: CASSERFNEQFF. For the CDR3, the DNA is TGTGCCAGCAGCGAAAGGTTTAATGAGCAGTTCTTC.

This clonotype showed up just a few times. V usage is TRBV7-2 and J usage is TRBJ2-2, with 7 bases fitting TRBD1. Germline trimming cut 0 bases from V and 8 bases from J; bases unmatched to any gene: 0. This CDR3 is 13 amino acids long. Germline CDR1 is SGHTA and CDR2 is FQGNSA. Here the CDR3 DNA reads TGTGCCAGCAGCTTAGCGGGACAGGGGGAGCTGTTTTTT. Its protein is CASSLAGQGELFF.

This clonotype was counted only a few times. The chain carries TRBV6-2 or TRBV6-3 and TRBJ1-1; a weak D match, TRBD1 (5 bases). Trimming stripped 1 base from V and 3 bases from J, with 12 bases between. The germline CDR1 and CDR2 sequences are MNHEY and SVGEGT. The CDR3 is made up of 15 amino acids. Written as DNA, the CDR3 is TGTGCCAGCAGTTACTGGGGCAGGATGGACACTGAAGCTTTCTTT. Translated, it gives CASSYWGRMDTEAFF.

The genes are TRBV20-1 and TRBJ2-1; 7 nucleotides align to TRBD2. The CDR3 sequence is 15 residues long. The junction had 9 bases not matched to a gene; V was cut back by 3 bases and J by 4 bases. CDR1 is DFQATT and CDR2 is SNEGSKA in the germline V gene (reference sequence). This CDR3 is CSASRSTGGYNEQFF. The CDR3 nucleotides read TGCAGTGCTAGCCGGTCCACGGGGGGTTACAATGAGCAGTTCTTC.

The rearrangement uses TRBV6-5 and TRBJ2-5, with TRBD2 identical over 8 bases. CDR1 MNHEY and CDR2 SVGAGI come from the germline V gene. The J segment lost 4 bases and the V segment lost 5 bases, leaving 6 bases of the junction unmatched. CDR3 length: 14 amino acids. The CDR3 DNA reads as TGTGCCAGCAGTCCTGGGACTAGGAGAGAGACCCAGTACTTC. It codes for CASSPGTRRETQYF.

The V call is TRBV6-5, the J call TRBJ2-7; 10 nucleotides line up with TRBD1. CDR1 is MNHEY, CDR2 SVGAGI, per germline. This CDR3 comprises 16 residues. Germline trimming cut 6 bases from V and 2 bases from J; bases unmatched to any gene: 10. In DNA, the CDR3 is TGTGCCAGCAGCTCTATCCGGGACAGGGGCCCCTACGAGCAGTACTTC. Amino acid sequence: CASSSIRDRGPYEQYF.

CDR3 bases: TGTGCCAGCAGCGCAGACGGGAGCTACGAGCAGTACTTC. This codes for CASSADGSYEQYF. This chain links TRBV5-5 with TRBJ2-7, with a tentative D call TRBD2 (6 bases). Germline V gene data show CDR1 as SGHKS and CDR2 as YYEKEE (reference sequence). The ends were cut back, 4 bases at V and 3 bases at J, with 11 bases in the middle. The CDR3 extends over 13 amino acids.

This clonotype was seen more than once but under ten times. The chain links TRBV7-8 to TRBJ2-4; 8 positions match TRBD2. J gave up 0 bases and V 4 bases, and 2 bases lay outside the gene matches. Germline CDR1 and CDR2: SGHVS and FQNEAQ. The CDR3 covers 15 residues. CDR3 sequence: CASSSSGRAKNIQYF. CDR3 in DNA: TGTGCCAGCAGCTCAAGCGGGAGAGCCAAAAACATTCAGTACTTC.

This clonotype has only one observation. The V and J genes are TRBV10-3 and TRBJ2-3; D gene uncertain. The CDR3 is made up of 13 amino acids. CDR1 is ENHRY and CDR2 is SYGVKD in the germline V gene. Trimming took 4 bases from V and 5 from J, leaving 10 bases between them. CDR3 in amino acids: CAISGDAVDTQYF. DNA of the CDR3: TGTGCCATCAGTGGAGACGCAGTAGATACGCAGTATTTT.

This sequence joins TRBV10-3 and TRBJ2-2; 7 bases agree with TRBD2. The ends lost 3 bases at V and 4 bases at J; junction bases unmatched: 14. The CDR3 covers 18 residues. Germline assignment: CDR1 ENHRY and CDR2 SYGVKD. The CDR3: CAISDRSGRGSSTGELFF. Here the CDR3 DNA reads TGTGCCATCAGTGACAGGTCAGGGCGCGGGAGCAGCACCGGGGAGCTGTTTTTT.

This clonotype appeared many times. This rearrangement joins TRBV7-2 to TRBJ2-2; D may be TRBD1 (6 bases). The germline CDR1 and CDR2 sequences are SGHTA and FQGNSA. CDR3 length equals 14 residues. The ends were cut back, 4 bases at V and 1 base at J, with 7 bases in the middle. CDR3 region: CASSSGQNTGELFF. Here the CDR3 DNA reads TGTGCCAGCAGCTCGGGACAGAACACCGGGGAGCTGTTTTTT.

This clonotype has just one count. This chain uses TRBV20-1 with TRBJ2-5; 7 bases match TRBD2. Germline-derived CDR1 and CDR2 are DFQATT and SNEGSKA (reference sequence). V lost 4 bases to trimming and J lost 5 bases; unmatched junction nucleotides: 1. The CDR3 runs 11 residues. The CDR3 spells CSAMGGETQYF. CDR3 coding DNA: TGCAGTGCTATGGGGGGGGAGACCCAGTACTTC.

The chain recombines TRBV20-1 with TRBJ1-1; no firm D call. Trimming left V 1 base short and J 3 bases short, with 9 bases between. CDR3 length: 13 residues. From germline, CDR1 is DFQATT and CDR2 SNEGSKA (reference sequence). The chain's CDR3 is CSARGALDTEAFF. CDR3 bases: TGCAGTGCTAGAGGCGCCTTGGACACTGAAGCTTTCTTT.

The rearrangement uses TRBV6-1 and TRBJ2-7; 7 bases agree with TRBD1. J gave up 3 bases and V 0 bases, and 8 bases lay outside the gene matches. Germline loops: CDR1 MNHNS, CDR2 SASEGT. The CDR3 spans 16 residues. In DNA form, the CDR3 reads TGTGCCAGCAGTGAAGCAAGGGGGCTTGGGGACTACGAGCAGTACTTC. Encoded protein: CASSEARGLGDYEQYF.